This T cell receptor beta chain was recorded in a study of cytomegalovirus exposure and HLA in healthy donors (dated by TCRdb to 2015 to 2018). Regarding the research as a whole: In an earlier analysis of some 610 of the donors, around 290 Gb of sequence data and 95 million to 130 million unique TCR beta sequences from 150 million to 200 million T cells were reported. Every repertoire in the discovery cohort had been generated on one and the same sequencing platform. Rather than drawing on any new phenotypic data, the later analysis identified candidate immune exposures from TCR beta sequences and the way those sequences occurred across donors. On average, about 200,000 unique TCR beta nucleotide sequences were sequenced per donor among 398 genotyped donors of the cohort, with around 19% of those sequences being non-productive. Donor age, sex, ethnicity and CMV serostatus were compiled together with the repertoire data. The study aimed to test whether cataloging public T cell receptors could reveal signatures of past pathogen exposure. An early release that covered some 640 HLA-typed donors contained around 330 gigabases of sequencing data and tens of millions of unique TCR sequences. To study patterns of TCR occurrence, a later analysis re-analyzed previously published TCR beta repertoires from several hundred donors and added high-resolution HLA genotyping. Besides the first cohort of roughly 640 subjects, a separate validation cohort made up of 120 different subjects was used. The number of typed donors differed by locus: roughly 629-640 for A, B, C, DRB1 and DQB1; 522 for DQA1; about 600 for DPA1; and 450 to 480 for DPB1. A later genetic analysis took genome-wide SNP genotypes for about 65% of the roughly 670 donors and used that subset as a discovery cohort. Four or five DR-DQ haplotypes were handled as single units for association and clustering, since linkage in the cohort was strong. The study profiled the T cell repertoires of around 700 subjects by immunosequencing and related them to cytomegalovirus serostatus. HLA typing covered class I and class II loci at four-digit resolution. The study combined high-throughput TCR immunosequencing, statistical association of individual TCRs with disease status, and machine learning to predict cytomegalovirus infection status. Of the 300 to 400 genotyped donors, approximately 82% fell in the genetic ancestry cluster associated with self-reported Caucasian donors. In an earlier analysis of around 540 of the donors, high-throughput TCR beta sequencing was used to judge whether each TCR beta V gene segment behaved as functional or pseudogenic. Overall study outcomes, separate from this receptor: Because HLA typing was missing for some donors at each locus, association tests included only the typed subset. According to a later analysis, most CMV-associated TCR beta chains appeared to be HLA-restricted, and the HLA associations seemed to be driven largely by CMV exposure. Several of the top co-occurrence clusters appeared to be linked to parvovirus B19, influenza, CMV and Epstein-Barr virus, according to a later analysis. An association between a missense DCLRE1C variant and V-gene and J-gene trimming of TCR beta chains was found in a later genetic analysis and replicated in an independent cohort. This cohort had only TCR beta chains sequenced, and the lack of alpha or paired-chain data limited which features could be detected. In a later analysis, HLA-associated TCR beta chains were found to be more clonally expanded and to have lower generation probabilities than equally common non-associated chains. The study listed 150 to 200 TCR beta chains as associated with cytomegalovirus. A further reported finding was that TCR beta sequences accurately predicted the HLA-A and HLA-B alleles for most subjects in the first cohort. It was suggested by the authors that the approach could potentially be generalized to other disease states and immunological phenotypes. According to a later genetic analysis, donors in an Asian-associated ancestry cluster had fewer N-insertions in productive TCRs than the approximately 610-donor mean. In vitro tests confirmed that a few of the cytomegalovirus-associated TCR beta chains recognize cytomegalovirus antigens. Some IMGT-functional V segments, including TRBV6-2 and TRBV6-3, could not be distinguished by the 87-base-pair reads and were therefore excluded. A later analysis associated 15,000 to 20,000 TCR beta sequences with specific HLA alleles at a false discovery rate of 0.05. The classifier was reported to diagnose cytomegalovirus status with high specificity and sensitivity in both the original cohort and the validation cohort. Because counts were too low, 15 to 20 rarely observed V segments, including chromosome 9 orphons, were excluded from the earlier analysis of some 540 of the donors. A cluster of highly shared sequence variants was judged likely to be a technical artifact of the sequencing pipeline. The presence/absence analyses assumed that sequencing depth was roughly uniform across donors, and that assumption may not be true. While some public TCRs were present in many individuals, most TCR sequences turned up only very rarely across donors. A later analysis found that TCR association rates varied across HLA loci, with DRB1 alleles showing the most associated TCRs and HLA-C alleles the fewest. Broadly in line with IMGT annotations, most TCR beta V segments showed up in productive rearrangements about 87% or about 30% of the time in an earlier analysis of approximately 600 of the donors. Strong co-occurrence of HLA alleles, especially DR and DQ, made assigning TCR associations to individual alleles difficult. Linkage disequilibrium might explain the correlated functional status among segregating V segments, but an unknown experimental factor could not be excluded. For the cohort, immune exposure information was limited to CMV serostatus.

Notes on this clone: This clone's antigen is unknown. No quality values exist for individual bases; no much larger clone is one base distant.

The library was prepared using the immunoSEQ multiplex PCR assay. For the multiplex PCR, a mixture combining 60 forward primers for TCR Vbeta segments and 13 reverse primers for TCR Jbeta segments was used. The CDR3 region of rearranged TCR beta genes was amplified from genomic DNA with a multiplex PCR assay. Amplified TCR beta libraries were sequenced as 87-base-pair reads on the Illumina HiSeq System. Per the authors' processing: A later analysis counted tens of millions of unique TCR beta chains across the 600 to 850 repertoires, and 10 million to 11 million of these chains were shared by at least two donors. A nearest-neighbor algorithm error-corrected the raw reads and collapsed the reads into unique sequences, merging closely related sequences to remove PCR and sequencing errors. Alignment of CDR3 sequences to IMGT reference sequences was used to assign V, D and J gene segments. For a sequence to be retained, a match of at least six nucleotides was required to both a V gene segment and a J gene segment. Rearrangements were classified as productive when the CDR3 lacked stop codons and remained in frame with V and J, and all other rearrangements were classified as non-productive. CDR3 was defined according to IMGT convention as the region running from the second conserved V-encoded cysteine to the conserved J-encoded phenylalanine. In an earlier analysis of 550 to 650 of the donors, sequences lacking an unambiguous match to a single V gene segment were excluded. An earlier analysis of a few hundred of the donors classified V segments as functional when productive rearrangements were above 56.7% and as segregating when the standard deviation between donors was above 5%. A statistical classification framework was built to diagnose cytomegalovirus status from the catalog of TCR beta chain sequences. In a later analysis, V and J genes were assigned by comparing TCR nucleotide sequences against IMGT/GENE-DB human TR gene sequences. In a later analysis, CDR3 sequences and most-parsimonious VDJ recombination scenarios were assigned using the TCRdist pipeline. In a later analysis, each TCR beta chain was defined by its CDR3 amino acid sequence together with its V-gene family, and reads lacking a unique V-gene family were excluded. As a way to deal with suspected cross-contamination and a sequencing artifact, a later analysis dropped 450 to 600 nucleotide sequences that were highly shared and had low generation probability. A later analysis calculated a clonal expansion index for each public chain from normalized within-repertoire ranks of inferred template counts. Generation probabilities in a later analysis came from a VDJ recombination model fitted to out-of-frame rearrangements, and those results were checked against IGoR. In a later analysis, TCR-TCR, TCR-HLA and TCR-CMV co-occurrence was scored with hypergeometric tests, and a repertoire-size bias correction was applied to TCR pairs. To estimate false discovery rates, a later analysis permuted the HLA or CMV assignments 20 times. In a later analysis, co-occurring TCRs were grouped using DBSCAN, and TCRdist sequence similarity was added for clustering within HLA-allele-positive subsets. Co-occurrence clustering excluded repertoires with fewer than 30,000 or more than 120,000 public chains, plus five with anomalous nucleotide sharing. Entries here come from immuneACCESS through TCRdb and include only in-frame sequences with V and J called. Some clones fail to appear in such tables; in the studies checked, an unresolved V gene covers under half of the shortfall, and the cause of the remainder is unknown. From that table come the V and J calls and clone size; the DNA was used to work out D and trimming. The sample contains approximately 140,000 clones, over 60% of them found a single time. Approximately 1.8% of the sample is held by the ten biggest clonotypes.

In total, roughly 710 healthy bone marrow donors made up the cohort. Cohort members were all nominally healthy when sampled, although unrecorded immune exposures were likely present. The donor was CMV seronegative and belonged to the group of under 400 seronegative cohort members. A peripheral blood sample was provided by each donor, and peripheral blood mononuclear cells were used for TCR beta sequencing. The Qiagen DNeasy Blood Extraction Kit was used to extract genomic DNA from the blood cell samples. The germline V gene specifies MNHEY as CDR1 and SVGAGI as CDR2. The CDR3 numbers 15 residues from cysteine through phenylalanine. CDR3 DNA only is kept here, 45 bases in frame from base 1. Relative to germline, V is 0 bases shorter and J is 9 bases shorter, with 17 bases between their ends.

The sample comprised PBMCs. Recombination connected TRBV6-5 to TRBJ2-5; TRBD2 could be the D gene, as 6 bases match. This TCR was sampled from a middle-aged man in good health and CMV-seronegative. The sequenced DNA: TGTGCCAGCAGTTACTCGAGTGCGGGATCGGCGGCCCAGTACTTC. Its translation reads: CASSYSSAGSAAQYF.